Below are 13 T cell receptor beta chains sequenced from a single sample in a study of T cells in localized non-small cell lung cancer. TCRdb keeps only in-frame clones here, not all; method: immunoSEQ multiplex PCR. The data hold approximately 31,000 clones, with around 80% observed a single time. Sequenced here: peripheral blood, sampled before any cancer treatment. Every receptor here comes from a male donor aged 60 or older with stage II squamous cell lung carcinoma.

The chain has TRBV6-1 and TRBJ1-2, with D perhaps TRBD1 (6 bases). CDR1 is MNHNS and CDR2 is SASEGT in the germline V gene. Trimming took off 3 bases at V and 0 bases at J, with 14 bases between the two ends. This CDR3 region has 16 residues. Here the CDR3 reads CASSETGAPANYGYTF. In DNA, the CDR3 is TGTGCCAGCAGTGAGACAGGTGCGCCTGCTAACTATGGCTACACCTTC.

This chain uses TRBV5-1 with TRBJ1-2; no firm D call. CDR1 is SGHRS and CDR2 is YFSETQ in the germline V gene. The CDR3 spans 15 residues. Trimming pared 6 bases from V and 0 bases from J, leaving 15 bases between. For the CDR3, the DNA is TGCGCCAGCACCGGTGAAACGACTGCTAACTATGGCTACACCTTC. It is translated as CASTGETTANYGYTF. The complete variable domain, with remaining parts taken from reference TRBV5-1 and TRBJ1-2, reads KAGVTQTPRYLIKTRGQQVTLSCSPISGHRSVSWYQQTPGQGLQFLFEYFSETQRNKGNFPGRFSGRQFSNSRSEMNVSTLELGDSALYLCASTGETTANYGYTFGSGTRLTVV.

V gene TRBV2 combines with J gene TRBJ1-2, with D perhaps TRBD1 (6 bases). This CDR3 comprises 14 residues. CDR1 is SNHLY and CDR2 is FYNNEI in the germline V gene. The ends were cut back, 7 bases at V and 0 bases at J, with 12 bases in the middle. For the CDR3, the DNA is TGTGCCAGCATGGGGGGCAGCGCTAACTATGGCTACACCTTC. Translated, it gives CASMGGSANYGYTF.

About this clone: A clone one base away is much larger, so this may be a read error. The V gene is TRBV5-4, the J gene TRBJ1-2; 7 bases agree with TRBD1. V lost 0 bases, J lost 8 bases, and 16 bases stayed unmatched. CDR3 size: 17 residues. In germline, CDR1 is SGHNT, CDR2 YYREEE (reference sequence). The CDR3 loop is CASSLESEATGRFGYTF. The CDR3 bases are TGTGCCAGCAGCTTGGAGTCCGAGGCGACAGGGAGGTTCGGCTACACCTTC.

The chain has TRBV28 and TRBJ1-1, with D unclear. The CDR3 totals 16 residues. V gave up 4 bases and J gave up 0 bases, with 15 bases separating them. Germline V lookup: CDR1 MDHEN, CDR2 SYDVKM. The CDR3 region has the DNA TGTGCCAGCAGTTCGCACTATACAGACATGAACACTGAAGCTTTCTTT. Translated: CASSSHYTDMNTEAFF.

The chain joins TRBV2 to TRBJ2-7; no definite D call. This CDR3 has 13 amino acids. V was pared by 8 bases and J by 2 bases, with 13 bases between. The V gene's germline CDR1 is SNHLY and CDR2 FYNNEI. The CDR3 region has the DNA TGTGCCAGCTCGGTGTTATTGACCTACGAGCAGTACTTC. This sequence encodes CASSVLLTYEQYF.

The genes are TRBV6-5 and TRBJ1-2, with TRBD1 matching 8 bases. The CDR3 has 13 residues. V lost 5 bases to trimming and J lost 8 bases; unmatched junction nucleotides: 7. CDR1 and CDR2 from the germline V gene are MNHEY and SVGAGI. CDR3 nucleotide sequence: TGTGCCAGCAGTGCTCAGGGGGCGGGCGGCTACACCTTC. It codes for CASSAQGAGGYTF.

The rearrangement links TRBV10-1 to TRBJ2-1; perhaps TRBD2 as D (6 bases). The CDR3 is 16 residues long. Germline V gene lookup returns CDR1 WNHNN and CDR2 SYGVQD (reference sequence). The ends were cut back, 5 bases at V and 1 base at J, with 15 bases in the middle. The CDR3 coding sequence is TGCGCCAGCAGTATAGGATTGCGGGGATCCTACAATGAGCAGTTCTTC. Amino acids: CASSIGLRGSYNEQFF.

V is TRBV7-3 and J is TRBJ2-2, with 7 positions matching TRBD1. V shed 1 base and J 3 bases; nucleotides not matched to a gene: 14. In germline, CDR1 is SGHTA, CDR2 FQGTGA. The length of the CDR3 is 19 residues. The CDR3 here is CASSLRPGTDIRDTGELFF. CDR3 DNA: TGTGCCAGCAGCTTAAGGCCCGGGACAGACATTCGAGACACCGGGGAGCTGTTTTTT.

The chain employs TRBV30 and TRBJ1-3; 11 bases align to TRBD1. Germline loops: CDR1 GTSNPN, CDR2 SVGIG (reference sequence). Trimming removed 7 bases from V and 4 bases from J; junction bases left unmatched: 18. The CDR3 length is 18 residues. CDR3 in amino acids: CAFIPLPGTGGTGNTIYF. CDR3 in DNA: TGTGCCTTCATACCTCTCCCCGGGACAGGGGGGACCGGAAACACCATATATTTT.

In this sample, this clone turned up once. This chain's CDR3 is CASSLPGQGYRPQHF. In nucleotides, the CDR3 is TGTGCCAGCAGTCTTCCGGGACAGGGTTATCGGCCCCAGCATTTT. The V and J genes are TRBV6-5 and TRBJ1-5; 9 bases match TRBD1. There are 15 residues in the CDR3. Germline V gene data show CDR1 as MNHEY and CDR2 as SVGAGI. V lost 5 bases to trimming and J lost 9 bases; unmatched junction nucleotides: 11.

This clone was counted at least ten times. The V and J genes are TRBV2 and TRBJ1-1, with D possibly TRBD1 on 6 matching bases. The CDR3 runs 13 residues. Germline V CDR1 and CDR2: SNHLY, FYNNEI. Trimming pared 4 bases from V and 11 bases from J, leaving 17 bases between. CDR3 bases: TGTGCCAGCAGTGTAACAGGGAGGCTGGCCGCTTTCTTT. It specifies CASSVTGRLAAFF.

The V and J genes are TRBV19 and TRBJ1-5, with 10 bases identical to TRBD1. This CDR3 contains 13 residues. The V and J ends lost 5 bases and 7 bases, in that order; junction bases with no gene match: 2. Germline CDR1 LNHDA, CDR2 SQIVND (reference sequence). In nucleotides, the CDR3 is TGTGCCAGTAGTCCGACAGGGGGCCAGCCCCAGCATTTT. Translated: CASSPTGGQPQHF.